Below, 27 T cell receptor beta chains from the same sample are listed, as sequenced in a study of cytomegalovirus exposure and HLA in healthy donors. PCR amplification relied on 60 Vbeta primers (plus 13 Jbeta primers). Profiled with immunoSEQ multiplex PCR; TCRdb holds only in-frame clones, not every one. The top ten clones hold less than 2% of a sample with about 210,000 clones, roughly 85% of them seen once. Material: PBMCs. Every receptor here comes from a male donor in good health and CMV-seronegative.

This chain joins TRBV7-6 and TRBJ2-3; possibly TRBD2 for D (6 bases). The V end lost 2 bases, the J end lost 2 bases, and 8 bases lay between the germline ends. Germline V gene lookup returns CDR1 SGHVS and CDR2 FNYEAQ. The CDR3 extends over 14 amino acids. The CDR3 loop reads CASSLRENTDTQYF. The CDR3 DNA sequence: TGTGCCAGCAGCTTACGGGAGAACACAGATACGCAGTATTTT. Full variable domain (outside the CDR3, taken from reference TRBV7-6 and TRBJ2-3): GAGVSQSPRYKVTKRGQDVALRCDPISGHVSLYWYRQALGQGPEFLTYFNYEAQQDKSGLPNDRFSAERPEGSISTLTIQRTEQRDSAMYRCASSLRENTDTQYFGPGTRLTVL.

This sequence joins TRBV10-3 and TRBJ2-7; perhaps TRBD2 as D (6 bases). Deletions cut 3 bases from V and 6 bases from J, with 18 bases between. Germline V gene lookup returns CDR1 ENHRY and CDR2 SYGVKD. The length of the CDR3 is 15 residues. The chain's CDR3 is CAISDSGEGRGEQYF. Here the CDR3 DNA reads TGTGCCATCAGTGACTCGGGAGAAGGAAGGGGCGAGCAGTACTTC.

The chain employs TRBV4-2 and TRBJ1-4; 7 positions agree with TRBD1. The germline gives CDR1 LGHNA, CDR2 YNFKEQ. The CDR3 has 14 amino acids. Trimming removed 0 bases from V and 7 bases from J; junction bases left unmatched: 2. The CDR3 DNA sequence: TGTGCCAGCAGCCAAGACAGGACAGGTGAAAAACTGTTTTTT. Translated, it gives CASSQDRTGEKLFF.

This clone appeared a few times. The chain is built from TRBV7-9 and TRBJ1-4, with 9 positions matching TRBD1. CDR1 and CDR2 from the germline V gene are SEHNR and FQNEAQ (reference sequence). The CDR3 extends over 14 amino acids. The junction had 2 bases not matched to a gene; V was cut back by 3 bases and J by 6 bases. This chain's CDR3 is CASSFRTGDEKLFF. DNA for the CDR3: TGTGCCAGCAGCTTCCGGACAGGGGATGAAAAACTGTTTTTT. Looking up the rest from reference TRBV7-9 and TRBJ1-4 gives the full variable domain: DTGVSQNPRHKITKRGQNVTFRCDPISEHNRLYWYRQTLGQGPEFLTYFQNEAQLEKSRLLSDRFSAERPKGSFSTLEIQRTEQGDSAMYLCASSFRTGDEKLFFGSGTQLSVL.

V is TRBV13 and J is TRBJ2-5; 10 nucleotides line up with TRBD1. V lost 0 bases to trimming and J lost 4 bases; unmatched junction nucleotides: 5. The CDR3 is 16 residues long. In germline, CDR1 is PRHDT, CDR2 FYEKMQ (reference sequence). CDR3 protein: CASSLGTGGVGETQYF. CDR3 sequence (DNA): TGTGCCAGCAGCTTAGGGACAGGGGGCGTAGGAGAGACCCAGTACTTC.

The chain combines TRBV5-1 with TRBJ2-3, with D perhaps TRBD2 (5 bases). The ends were cut back, 1 base at V and 14 bases at J, with 17 bases in the middle. Germline V gives CDR1 SGHRS, CDR2 YFSETQ. The CDR3 covers 13 residues. CDR3 bases: TGCGCCAGCAGCTTGACTAGAGGAGTCGCACCGTATTTT. It yields the protein CASSLTRGVAPYF.

This clone has a handful of counts. The chain employs TRBV9 and TRBJ2-7; tentatively, D is TRBD1 (5 bases). The germline CDR1 and CDR2 sequences are SGDLS and YYNGEE. V lost 2 bases and J lost 2, with 14 bases in between. There are 15 residues in the CDR3. The CDR3 DNA is TGTGCCAGCAGCGTTGGCCCACAGGCCCCCTACGAGCAGTACTTC. The encoded protein is CASSVGPQAPYEQYF.

This clone was observed a handful of times. This chain uses TRBV7-2 with TRBJ1-3; D is perhaps TRBD1 (6 bases). With 5 bases removed from V and 4 bases from J, the gap between germline ends came to 15 bases. Germline CDR1 is SGHTA and CDR2 is FQGNSA. CDR3 length: 15 residues. The CDR3 reads CASSPAAGGGNTIYF. The CDR3, as DNA: TGTGCCAGCAGCCCGGCGGCGGGGGGCGGAAACACCATATATTTT.

The CDR3 reads CASILQGRNTEAFF. Here the CDR3 DNA reads TGTGCCAGCATCCTACAGGGACGTAACACTGAAGCTTTCTTT. The V and J genes are TRBV2 and TRBJ1-1; tentatively, D is TRBD1 (6 bases). Germline assignment: CDR1 SNHLY and CDR2 FYNNEI. The CDR3 is 14 amino acids. V lost 7 bases and J 2 bases, leaving 14 bases between the germline ends. Filled out from reference TRBV2 and TRBJ1-1, the complete variable domain reads EPEVTQTPSHQVTQMGQEVILRCVPISNHLYFYWYRQILGQKVEFLVSFYNNEISEKSEIFDDQFSVERPDGSNFTLKIRSTKLEDSAMYFCASILQGRNTEAFFGQGTRLTVV.

V usage is TRBV7-2 and J usage is TRBJ2-2, with unresolved D. V was pared by 5 bases and J by 6 bases, with 13 bases between. The CDR3 runs 14 residues. Germline V gives CDR1 SGHTA, CDR2 FQGNSA. The CDR3 sequence is CASSNQADAGELFF. The CDR3 bases are TGTGCCAGCAGCAATCAGGCAGACGCCGGGGAGCTGTTTTTT.

The chain has TRBV4-1 and TRBJ2-7; 7 nucleotides agree with TRBD2. V was clipped by 0 bases and J by 3 bases; unmatched bases: 11. Per germline, CDR1 MGHRA and CDR2 YSYEKL. This CDR3 is built from 17 residues. As DNA, the CDR3 is TGCGCCAGCAGCCAAGATGGAGCGGGACCGGGGTACTACGAGCAGTACTTC. Protein: CASSQDGAGPGYYEQYF.

V gene TRBV30 combines with J gene TRBJ2-6; possible D gene TRBD2, 6 bases. The V gene's germline CDR1 is GTSNPN and CDR2 SVGIG (reference sequence). CDR3 length: 18 amino acids. Trimming cost V 1 base and J 9 bases, with 25 bases left between them. The CDR3 DNA is TGTGCCTGGAGTGCGGGGACTTACAGAGGGGCGCCCGGCAACGTCCTGACTTTC. Its protein product is CAWSAGTYRGAPGNVLTF.

The V and J genes are TRBV7-9 and TRBJ1-4, with 10 positions matching TRBD1. The CDR3 runs to 16 residues. Germline CDR1 SEHNR, CDR2 FQNEAQ (reference sequence). V lost 4 bases to trimming and J lost 7 bases; unmatched junction nucleotides: 9. CDR3 coding DNA: TGTGCCAGCAGCTCGTCTCCGGGACAGGGGTTTGAAAAACTGTTTTTT. Its translation: CASSSSPGQGFEKLFF.

This clone was detected only a few times. Additional DNA sequences in this sample encode the identical CDR3. The genes are TRBV5-1 and TRBJ2-1; unclear D gene. V lost 1 base to trimming and J lost 4 bases, with 3 bases between them. This CDR3 spans 12 amino acids. Germline CDR1 SGHRS, CDR2 YFSETQ. CDR3 DNA: TGCGCCAGCAGCTTGCCATACAATGAGCAGTTCTTC. Translation gives CASSLPYNEQFF.

This clone was seen a few times. V usage is TRBV28 and J usage is TRBJ2-7, with D uncertain. Germline lookup yields CDR1 MDHEN and CDR2 SYDVKM. The CDR3 has 13 amino acids. Deletions cut 5 bases from V and 3 bases from J, with 11 bases between. As DNA, the CDR3 is TGTGCCAGCAGTCCGCCGGGTCTCTACGAGCAGTACTTC. Its protein is CASSPPGLYEQYF.

The chain links TRBV9 to TRBJ2-5; a possible D gene is TRBD2 (5 bases). Near its end, the DNA agrees better with TRBJ2-7, so the J call may be wrong. The CDR3 runs 14 residues. Germline-derived CDR1 and CDR2 are SGDLS and YYNGEE. The CDR3 sequence: CASSVGVDYYEQYF. As DNA, the CDR3 is TGTGCCAGCAGCGTAGGGGTAGACTACTACGAGCAGTACTTC.

V is TRBV11-3 and J is TRBJ2-5, with TRBD2 identical over 7 bases. V was pared by 0 bases and J by 3 bases, with 7 bases of the junction left unmatched. CDR3 length equals 16 residues. The germline V gene encodes CDR1 SGHNT and CDR2 YENEEA. DNA for the CDR3: TGTGCCAGCAGCTTAGACTCCGAGACTAGCAAAGAGACCCAGTACTTC. It translates to CASSLDSETSKETQYF. The entire variable domain, with the rest obtained from reference TRBV11-3 and TRBJ2-5, is as follows: EAGVVQSPRYKIIEKKQPVAFWCNPISGHNTLYWYLQNLGQGPELLIRYENEEAVDDSQLPKDRFSAERLKGVDSTLKIQPAELGDSAVYLCASSLDSETSKETQYFGPGTRLLVL.

The V call is TRBV30, the J call TRBJ2-1; no reliable D call. V lost 8 bases to trimming and J lost 1 base, with 15 bases between them. The CDR3 is made up of 14 amino acids. CDR1 is GTSNPN, CDR2 SVGIG, per germline (reference sequence). The CDR3 DNA follows: TGTGCCGGGTCGACTGCCTATTCCTACAATGAGCAGTTCTTC. Residues: CAGSTAYSYNEQFF.

This rearrangement joins TRBV29-1 to TRBJ1-1; 7 bases align to TRBD1. With V trimmed by 7 bases and J by 5 bases, 10 bases remained unmatched. The CDR3 is 13 amino acids. The V gene's germline CDR1 is SQVTM and CDR2 ANQGSEA. CDR3: CSEKNRGKTEAFF. DNA of the CDR3: TGCAGCGAGAAAAACAGGGGCAAAACTGAAGCTTTCTTT.

V is TRBV5-4 and J is TRBJ1-1, with a possible D match to TRBD1 (6 bases). Germline loops: CDR1 SGHNT, CDR2 YYREEE (reference sequence). Trimming stripped 4 bases from V and 6 bases from J, with 19 bases between. CDR3 size: 15 residues. The CDR3 sequence is CASSRTTGGEAEAFF. Written as DNA, the CDR3 is TGTGCCAGCAGCCGAACGACAGGCGGCGAGGCTGAAGCTTTCTTT.

The genes are TRBV11-2 and TRBJ2-3; D might be TRBD2 (6 bases). Trimming left V 1 base short and J 3 bases short, with 8 bases between. CDR1 and CDR2 (germline): SGHAT, FQNNGV. There are 14 residues in the CDR3. The CDR3 DNA sequence: TGTGCCAGCAGCTTAGGTAGCGGTACAGATACGCAGTATTTT. Its translation is CASSLGSGTDTQYF.

The chain has TRBV27 and TRBJ2-1, with 12 bases aligning to TRBD2. The CDR3 has 18 residues. Trimming at V came to 3 bases and at J to 0 bases, leaving 6 bases not matched to a gene. Germline V gene lookup returns CDR1 MNHEY and CDR2 SMNVEV (reference sequence). The CDR3 protein is CASSLRTSGISSYNEQFF. The DNA for the CDR3 is TGTGCCAGCAGTTTGCGGACTAGCGGGATTAGCTCCTACAATGAGCAGTTCTTC.

The genes are TRBV27 and TRBJ2-2; 10 bases align to TRBD2. The CDR3 consists of 19 residues. Germline CDR1 reads MNHEY; CDR2 reads SMNVEV (reference sequence). The ends lost 0 bases at V and 7 bases at J; junction bases unmatched: 14. Here the CDR3 reads CASSLSLAWLAGVDGELFF. The CDR3 DNA sequence: TGTGCCAGCAGTTTATCCCTGGCTTGGCTAGCGGGGGTGGACGGGGAGCTGTTTTTT.

The J gene is TRBJ1-6, the V gene TRBV5-5; D is ambiguous. Germline CDR1 is SGHKS and CDR2 is YYEKEE (reference sequence). The CDR3 runs 11 residues. V lost 0 bases and J 16 bases, leaving 8 bases between the germline ends. CDR3 coding DNA: TGTGCCAGCAGCTTGGTGGGAGAGCTCCACTTT. This codes for CASSLVGELHF.

The CDR3 protein is CATSRGSGEKLFF. The CDR3 nucleotides read TGTGCCACCAGCAGAGGGAGCGGTGAAAAACTGTTTTTT. V usage is TRBV15 and J usage is TRBJ1-4; D unresolved. V was cut by 1 base and J by 7 bases, with 7 bases left in between. This CDR3 spans 13 amino acids. CDR1 and CDR2 from the germline V gene are LNHNV and YYDKDF (reference sequence).

V usage is TRBV14 and J usage is TRBJ2-4; 14 positions agree with TRBD2. This CDR3 comprises 15 residues. Trimming removed 5 bases from V and 4 bases from J; junction bases left unmatched: 1. The germline gives CDR1 SGHDN, CDR2 FVKESK. The CDR3 DNA reads as TGTGCCAGCAGCAGGACTAGCGGGAGGAAAAACATTCAGTACTTC. It translates to CASSRTSGRKNIQYF.

The J gene is TRBJ2-3, the V gene TRBV27; D gene ambiguous. Between the trimmed V and J ends, which lost 8 bases and 7 bases, there was a span of 7 bases. In germline, CDR1 is MNHEY, CDR2 SMNVEV (reference sequence). The CDR3 consists of 10 residues. The CDR3 loop is CASGRNTQYF. DNA of the CDR3: TGTGCCAGCGGTAGAAATACGCAGTATTTT.